This TCR beta chain was documented in a study of CD8+CD57+ T cells in acquired aplastic anemia. Looking at the study overall: Sorted CD4+ and CD8+ cells gave an average of about 3 ug of DNA. General study results and limits: Patients versus controls showed no significant CD8+ Simpson's diversity difference.

A word on this clonotype: Antigen unknown.

Looked up from germline, CDR1 is SGHNT and CDR2 is YYREEE (reference sequence). V lost 3 bases and J lost 4; bases outside the gene matches: 1. The CDR3 has 14 residues. Patients sequenced had flow cytometry evidence of CD8+CD57+ cell expansion. Severe acquired aplastic anemia was present in all patients. All patients were therapy-naive when blood was sampled. Investigators profiled TCR beta VDJ and CDR3 from genomic DNA template. TCRdb reprocessed the reads with MiXCR, giving one entry per CDR3 protein. The data show 200,000 to 250,000 distinct CDR3 sequences, almost 50% seen once. The receptor comes from a human donor with aplastic anemia. The source material was sorted CD4+, CD8+, or CD8+CD57+ T cells (not recorded which) from PBMCs. J is TRBJ2-7 and V is TRBV5-4, with 13 bases lining up with TRBD2. The CDR3 here is CASSWTSGGYEQYF. The CDR3 region has the DNA TGTGCCAGCAGCTGGACTAGCGGGGGTTACGAGCAGTACTTC. The variable domain in full, with the rest retrieved from reference TRBV5-4 and TRBJ2-7, is ETGVTQSPTHLIKTRGQQVTLRCSSQSGHNTVSWYQQALGQGPQFIFQYYREEENGRGNFPPRFSGLQFPNYSSELNVNALELDDSALYLCASSWTSGGYEQYFGPGTRLTVT.